A single sample is the source of the 29 T cell receptor beta chains below, sequenced in a study of blood T cell repertoires in COVID-19. Clones were read by immunoSEQ multiplex PCR, and TCRdb kept only the in-frame ones, dropping some. The table lists under 120,000 clones, approximately 84% of them singletons. The source material was peripheral blood. The origin of the receptors is a human donor in a cohort sampled during active COVID-19.

This chain connects TRBV12-2 to TRBJ1-1; TRBD1, as called in the table, went unchecked against the DNA. TRBV12-2 constitutes a pseudogene. The CDR3 contains 16 residues. The CDR3 DNA is TGTGCAAGTCGCCCGCCCCGAGGACAGCGGAACACTGAAGCTTTCTTT. Translated: CASRPPRGQRNTEAFF.

V and J are TRBV19 and TRBJ2-3; 7 bases fit TRBD2. The CDR3 is 16 residues long. With 4 bases clipped from V and 0 bases from J, the junction kept 7 bases outside the gene matches. Germline V gene lookup returns CDR1 LNHDA and CDR2 SQIVND (reference sequence). This CDR3 is CASSKVASGSTDTQYF. CDR3 nucleotides: TGTGCCAGTAGTAAGGTAGCTAGCGGTAGCACAGATACGCAGTATTTT.

This chain links TRBV5-5 with TRBJ2-7; 7 nucleotides agree with TRBD2. Germline lookup yields CDR1 SGHKS and CDR2 YYEKEE (reference sequence). The CDR3 extends over 16 amino acids. V shed 5 bases, J shed 0 bases, and the junction held 11 bases outside the gene matches. The CDR3 sequence is CASSPSGVQGSYEQYF. In DNA form, the CDR3 reads TGTGCCAGCAGTCCCAGCGGGGTCCAGGGCTCCTACGAGCAGTACTTC.

V gene TRBV28 combines with J gene TRBJ1-6, with TRBD1 identical over 7 bases. The CDR3 contains 14 residues. V dropped 5 bases and J dropped 4; count of bases not matched to a gene: 2. The germline V gene has CDR1 MDHEN and CDR2 SYDVKM. The CDR3 nucleotides are TGTGCCAGCAGTCCGGGACAGTATAATTCACCCCTCCACTTT. As protein: CASSPGQYNSPLHF.

This chain uses TRBV6-6 with TRBJ1-1, with unresolved D. Germline lookup yields CDR1 MNHNY and CDR2 SVGAGI (reference sequence). V was clipped by 7 bases and J by 3 bases, with 9 bases between them. CDR3 length equals 12 residues. The chain's CDR3 is CASNYRDTEAFF. CDR3 DNA: TGTGCCAGCAACTACCGAGACACTGAAGCTTTCTTT.

This chain links TRBV5-8 with TRBJ1-3, with unresolved D. The CDR3 is 16 residues long. Germline values: CDR1 SGHTS, CDR2 YDEGEE. The V and J ends lost 2 bases and 2 bases respectively, with 14 bases between them. CDR3 nucleotide sequence: TGTGCCAGCAGCTTAAGGGCAGCGGGGACTGGAAACACCATATATTTT. Residues: CASSLRAAGTGNTIYF.

CDR3 residues: CASSPPEEKLFF. In DNA, the CDR3 is TGTGCCAGCTCACCCCCCGAGGAAAAACTGTTTTTT. V gene TRBV18 combines with J gene TRBJ1-4; D remains unclear. CDR1 and CDR2 from the germline V gene are KGHSH and LQKENI. V gave up 3 bases and J gave up 8 bases, with 7 bases separating them. CDR3 length: 12 residues.

V gene TRBV4-2 combines with J gene TRBJ2-5; TRBD2 agrees at 7 bases. J lost 1 base, V lost 4 bases, and 9 bases had no gene match. Germline assignment: CDR1 LGHNA and CDR2 YNFKEQ. The CDR3 loop spans 16 amino acids. This CDR3 is CASSPRGVLAQETQYF. Here the CDR3 DNA reads TGTGCCAGCAGCCCCCGGGGGGTCCTAGCCCAAGAGACCCAGTACTTC.

The rearrangement joins TRBV2 to TRBJ2-4; weak D call: TRBD1 (5 bases). This CDR3 is built from 14 residues. V shed 4 bases and J shed 5 bases, with 12 bases lying between them. Germline loops: CDR1 SNHLY, CDR2 FYNNEI. CDR3 amino acids: CASSGDSRENIQYF. The CDR3 DNA is TGTGCCAGCAGTGGCGACAGTAGGGAAAACATTCAGTACTTC. Full variable domain (rest looked up from reference TRBV2 and TRBJ2-4): EPEVTQTPSHQVTQMGQEVILRCVPISNHLYFYWYRQILGQKVEFLVSFYNNEISEKSEIFDDQFSVERPDGSNFTLKIRSTKLEDSAMYFCASSGDSRENIQYFGAGTRLSVL.

The chain combines TRBV11-2 with TRBJ1-4; D gene uncertain. Deletions cut 2 bases from V and 4 bases from J, with 8 bases between. The CDR3 spans 14 residues. The germline CDR1 and CDR2 sequences are SGHAT and FQNNGV. DNA for the CDR3: TGTGCCAGCAGCTTAAGCCGGGTTAATGAAAAACTGTTTTTT. Its translation is CASSLSRVNEKLFF.

This rearrangement joins TRBV14 to TRBJ2-1, with 11 bases that match TRBD2. The trim removed 1 base at V and 8 bases at J, leaving 10 bases unmatched. The CDR3 extends over 17 amino acids. Germline-derived CDR1 and CDR2 are SGHDN and FVKESK. The CDR3 DNA reads as TGTGCCAGCAGCCAAGGAAGGACTAGCGGGCCGCACGATGAGCAGTTCTTC. Translating gives CASSQGRTSGPHDEQFF.

The chain employs TRBV7-2 and TRBJ2-1; TRBD2 agrees at 9 bases. V dropped 1 base and J dropped 0; count of bases not matched to a gene: 1. This CDR3 is 16 amino acids long. Germline CDR1 reads SGHTA; CDR2 reads FQGNSA. The CDR3 region has the DNA TGTGCCAGCAGCTTAGATAGCGGGGGCTCCTACAATGAGCAGTTCTTC. This encodes CASSLDSGGSYNEQFF.

This chain joins TRBV7-9 and TRBJ1-1; D remains unclear. V dropped 4 bases and J dropped 0 bases, with 6 bases sitting between them. Germline CDR1 SEHNR, CDR2 FQNEAQ (reference sequence). The CDR3 runs 13 residues. The chain's CDR3 is CASSSTMNTEAFF. The CDR3 DNA is TGTGCCAGCAGCTCGACTATGAACACTGAAGCTTTCTTT.

This chain connects TRBV18 to TRBJ2-7; 8 bases match TRBD1. J gave up 2 bases and V 6 bases, and 9 bases lay outside the gene matches. The CDR3 extends over 15 amino acids. Germline V lookup: CDR1 KGHSH, CDR2 LQKENI. The DNA of the CDR3 is TGTGCCAGCTCCCAACCGGACAGGGTGGCCTACGAGCAGTACTTC. This gives the protein CASSQPDRVAYEQYF. The variable domain in full, with the rest retrieved from reference TRBV18 and TRBJ2-7, is NAGVMQNPRHLVRRRGQEARLRCSPMKGHSHVYWYRQLPEEGLKFMVYLQKENIIDESGMPKERFSAEFPKEGPSILRIQQVVRGDSAAYFCASSQPDRVAYEQYFGPGTRLTVT.

The chain joins TRBV2 to TRBJ2-3; 7 bases map to TRBD2. Germline trimming cut 3 bases from V and 9 bases from J; bases unmatched to any gene: 3. The germline V gene encodes CDR1 SNHLY and CDR2 FYNNEI. This CDR3 region has 12 residues. The DNA for the CDR3 is TGTGCCAGCAGTGAGGGGGAGGGGACGCAGTATTTT. Its protein product is CASSEGEGTQYF.

This chain connects TRBV3-1 (or the pseudogene TRBV3-2) to TRBJ2-4; the D gene is possibly TRBD2 (6 bases). Between the trimmed V and J ends, which lost 0 bases and 0 bases, there was a span of 15 bases. Looked up from germline, CDR1 is LGHDT and CDR2 is YNNKEL (reference sequence). The CDR3 is made up of 18 amino acids. This CDR3 reads CASSQERWRGLAKNIQYF. Here the CDR3 DNA reads TGTGCCAGCAGCCAAGAACGGTGGCGGGGTCTAGCCAAAAACATTCAGTACTTC.

V gene TRBV10-3 combines with J gene TRBJ1-2; 7 bases line up with TRBD1. Germline trimming cut 0 bases from V and 6 bases from J; bases unmatched to any gene: 4. The CDR3 is 14 amino acids. Germline lookup yields CDR1 ENHRY and CDR2 SYGVKD. The CDR3 protein is CAISESQGMNGYTF. The CDR3 DNA sequence: TGTGCCATCAGTGAGTCACAGGGGATGAATGGCTACACCTTC.

For this clone: The sample holds other DNA sequences that translate to the same CDR3. This sequence joins TRBV9 and TRBJ1-2; a possible D gene is TRBD1 (5 bases). V lost 4 bases to trimming and J lost 4 bases, with 11 bases between them. Germline loops: CDR1 SGDLS, CDR2 YYNGEE. The CDR3 runs 13 residues. The CDR3 region is CASSTNGGYGYTF. CDR3 in DNA: TGTGCCAGCAGCACAAACGGGGGCTATGGCTACACCTTC. The variable domain in full, with the rest retrieved from reference TRBV9 and TRBJ1-2, is DSGVTQTPKHLITATGQRVTLRCSPRSGDLSVYWYQQSLDQGLQFLIQYYNGEERAKGNILERFSAQQFPDLHSELNLSSLELGDSALYFCASSTNGGYGYTFGSGTRLTVV.

This clone was found once. The chain recombines TRBV27 with TRBJ1-1; a weak D match, TRBD1 (6 bases). The germline gives CDR1 MNHEY, CDR2 SMNVEV (reference sequence). V lost 0 bases to trimming and J lost 6 bases, with 14 bases between them. The CDR3 length is 15 residues. DNA for the CDR3: TGTGCCAGCAGTTTATCGAAGGGGGAGTGGTCTGAAGCTTTCTTT. Its protein product is CASSLSKGEWSEAFF.

This chain connects TRBV5-4 to TRBJ1-2, with D possibly TRBD1 on 6 matching bases. This CDR3 region has 13 residues. Trimming removed 4 bases at V and 4 bases at J, with 11 bases between. The V gene's germline CDR1 is SGHNT and CDR2 YYREEE (reference sequence). The CDR3 DNA follows: TGTGCCAGCAGCGCAGGGGAGGGCTATGGCTACACCTTC. Translated, it gives CASSAGEGYGYTF.

The rearrangement joins TRBV5-1 to TRBJ1-1; 8 positions agree with TRBD1. This CDR3 is 16 amino acids long. The J segment lost 4 bases and the V segment lost 1 base, leaving 9 bases of the junction unmatched. The germline CDR1 and CDR2 sequences are SGHRS and YFSETQ. In nucleotides, the CDR3 is TGCGCCAGCAGCTTGCCCGGGACAGGTGCGTCCACTGAAGCTTTCTTT. It specifies CASSLPGTGASTEAFF.

This chain links TRBV5-1 with TRBJ2-7, with a tentative D call TRBD1 (8 bases). The V end lost 4 bases, the J end lost 2 bases, and 16 bases lay between the germline ends. The germline V gene has CDR1 SGHRS and CDR2 YFSETQ. The CDR3 runs to 15 residues. This CDR3 reads CASSHDTGGAYEQYF. CDR3 DNA sequence: TGCGCCAGCAGCCATGACACAGGGGGGGCCTACGAGCAGTACTTC.

This clone was observed a single time. The chain links TRBV5-1 to TRBJ2-7; TRBD2 matches 10 bases. J was trimmed by 7 bases and V by 0 bases; bases with no gene match: 7. The CDR3 length is 15 residues. Germline CDR1 reads SGHRS; CDR2 reads YFSETQ. CDR3 coding DNA: TGCGCCAGCAGCTTGGGGACTAGCGGAGGGGAAGAGCAGTACTTC. Its translation is CASSLGTSGGEEQYF.

The V and J genes are TRBV7-9 and TRBJ2-5, with 7 bases matching TRBD1. With V trimmed by 5 bases and J by 9 bases, 12 bases remained unmatched. CDR1 and CDR2 from the germline V gene are SEHNR and FQNEAQ (reference sequence). This CDR3 contains 14 residues. The CDR3 DNA reads as TGTGCCAGCAGCCAAGGGACAGCCAGTAAGGCCCAGTACTTC. Translated, it gives CASSQGTASKAQYF.

The V and J genes are TRBV30 and TRBJ2-3, with a possible D match to TRBD2 (6 bases). This CDR3 has 14 amino acids. Germline-derived CDR1 and CDR2 are GTSNPN and SVGIG (reference sequence). The CDR3 protein is CALKAHSGPDTQYF. In nucleotides, the CDR3 is TGTGCACTAAAGGCCCATAGCGGCCCAGATACGCAGTATTTT.

The J gene is TRBJ2-3, the V gene TRBV5-1; 11 bases are a match to TRBD2. CDR1 and CDR2 (germline): SGHRS, YFSETQ. The J segment lost 2 bases and the V segment lost 4 bases, leaving 9 bases of the junction unmatched. This CDR3 comprises 17 residues. The CDR3 region is CASSPGTSGFLTDTQYF. The CDR3 DNA reads as TGCGCCAGCAGCCCGGGGACTAGCGGTTTCCTCACAGATACGCAGTATTTT.

This clone was counted a few times. The chain carries TRBV27 and TRBJ2-1; 8 nucleotides match TRBD1. The CDR3 extends over 14 amino acids. After removal of 5 bases from V and 7 bases from J, the junction contained 7 bases not matched to a gene. In germline, CDR1 is MNHEY, CDR2 SMNVEV (reference sequence). The CDR3 reads CASSLDRVRNEQFF. The DNA of the CDR3 is TGTGCCAGCAGTCTGGACAGGGTAAGGAATGAGCAGTTCTTC.

The chain combines TRBV12-3 or TRBV12-4 with TRBJ1-2; D perhaps matches TRBD1 (5 bases). The CDR3 is made up of 12 amino acids. The V gene lost 6 bases and the J gene lost 7 bases, with 12 bases spanning the gap. The CDR3 coding sequence is TGTGCCAGCAGCACATCAGGGCTTGGCTACACCTTC. Translated: CASSTSGLGYTF.

The rearrangement uses TRBV5-1 and TRBJ2-5, with 7 bases aligning to TRBD1. With 7 bases clipped from V and 1 base from J, the junction kept 7 bases outside the gene matches. The CDR3 runs 14 residues. The germline V gene encodes CDR1 SGHRS and CDR2 YFSETQ. This CDR3 reads CASGTGDLQETQYF. In DNA form, the CDR3 reads TGCGCCAGCGGTACAGGGGATCTCCAAGAGACCCAGTACTTC.